Listed here are 18 T cell receptor beta chains from one sample, sequenced in a study of beta chain features in type 1 diabetes. Reverse transcribing all isolated RNA meant expressed TCRB transcripts were sequenced. The protocol was immunoSEQ multiplex PCR, while the TCRdb copy is restricted to in-frame clones and leaves out a portion. The sample has 38,000 or so clones; 64% are singletons. Sequencing used Tregs from blood. The receptor set was obtained from a woman under 40 in good health.

J is TRBJ2-1 and V is TRBV19, with 11 bases fitting TRBD2. From germline, CDR1 is LNHDA and CDR2 SQIVND (reference sequence). The CDR3 is made up of 16 amino acids. V dropped 5 bases and J dropped 4; count of bases not matched to a gene: 7. CDR3 bases: TGTGCCAGTAGTCTGACGACTAGCGGGAAGTACAATGAGCAGTTCTTC. Translation: CASSLTTSGKYNEQFF.

The DNA of the CDR3 is TGTGCCAGCAGCCGGGGACTAGCGGGAGGGGCAGATACGCAGTATTTT. Amino acid sequence: CASSRGLAGGADTQYF. The rearrangement joins TRBV7-9 to TRBJ2-3, with 16 nucleotides matching TRBD2. V was pared by 5 bases and J by 4 bases, with 3 bases of the junction left unmatched. In germline, CDR1 is SEHNR, CDR2 FQNEAQ (reference sequence). There are 16 residues in the CDR3.

The chain joins TRBV18 to TRBJ2-1; 9 positions match TRBD1. In germline, CDR1 is KGHSH, CDR2 LQKENI. The CDR3 is 14 residues long. With V trimmed by 3 bases and J by 9 bases, 6 bases remained unmatched. The CDR3 protein is CASSPGQGSFEQFF. The CDR3 coding sequence is TGTGCCAGCTCACCGGGACAGGGATCGTTTGAGCAGTTCTTC.

Comment on this clone: The identical CDR3 is also encoded by other nucleotide sequences in the sample. The chain is built from TRBV5-4 and TRBJ1-2; possibly TRBD1 for D (6 bases). Between the trimmed V and J ends, which lost 0 bases and 2 bases, there was a span of 8 bases. The length of the CDR3 is 14 residues. Germline V CDR1 and CDR2: SGHNT, YYREEE (reference sequence). The CDR3 region has the DNA TGTGCCAGCAGCTTGGGGCAGGGGAACTATGGCTACACCTTC. Encoded protein: CASSLGQGNYGYTF. Full variable domain (outside the CDR3, taken from reference TRBV5-4 and TRBJ1-2): ETGVTQSPTHLIKTRGQQVTLRCSSQSGHNTVSWYQQALGQGPQFIFQYYREEENGRGNFPPRFSGLQFPNYSSELNVNALELDDSALYLCASSLGQGNYGYTFGSGTRLTVV.

In this sample, this clone turned up a few times. This sequence joins TRBV7-9 and TRBJ2-1, with 7 bases identical to TRBD1. V shed 5 bases, J shed 5 bases, and the junction held 9 bases outside the gene matches. The CDR3 is made up of 15 amino acids. The germline V gene encodes CDR1 SEHNR and CDR2 FQNEAQ (reference sequence). The CDR3 is CASSQQGLRNNEQFF. CDR3 DNA sequence: TGTGCCAGCAGCCAACAGGGGCTACGGAACAATGAGCAGTTCTTC.

The chain is built from TRBV7-2 and TRBJ2-3; no clear D. The CDR3 has 13 residues. Germline CDR1 is SGHTA and CDR2 is FQGNSA. V was shortened by 1 base and J by 8 bases, with 10 bases between the two germline ends. As DNA, the CDR3 is TGTGCCAGCAGCTTAGTATGGCCTCCTACGCAGTATTTT. Protein product: CASSLVWPPTQYF.

The chain couples TRBV6-5 to TRBJ1-1; TRBD1 matches 8 bases. Trimming at V came to 4 bases and at J to 3 bases, leaving 1 base not matched to a gene. The CDR3 consists of 13 residues. Germline-derived CDR1 and CDR2 are MNHEY and SVGAGI. In nucleotides, the CDR3 is TGTGCCAGCAGTTTGACAGGGGACACTGAAGCTTTCTTT. Encoded protein: CASSLTGDTEAFF.

This clone was seen more than once but under ten times. The rearrangement joins TRBV18 to TRBJ2-7, with 8 bases lining up with TRBD1. CDR1 and CDR2 (germline): KGHSH, LQKENI. V trimming: 6 bases; J trimming: 3 bases; junction bases outside the gene matches: 7. The CDR3 is made up of 14 amino acids. The DNA of the CDR3 is TGTGCCAGCTCCTCCGGGACAGGCCGCTACGAGCAGTACTTC. Protein sequence: CASSSGTGRYEQYF.

The table lists this clone with a few counts. The chain uses TRBV5-4 and TRBJ2-1; 13 positions agree with TRBD2. V lost 4 bases, J lost 7 bases, and 8 bases stayed unmatched. The length of the CDR3 is 16 residues. The germline V gene encodes CDR1 SGHNT and CDR2 YYREEE (reference sequence). CDR3 coding DNA: TGTGCCAGCAGCCCAAGGACTAGCGGGAGTAAGAATGAGCAGTTCTTC. Translating it yields CASSPRTSGSKNEQFF.

The sample holds a few counts of this clone. The chain recombines TRBV7-8 with TRBJ2-7, with 8 bases fitting TRBD2. V lost 6 bases to trimming and J lost 3 bases; unmatched junction nucleotides: 13. The CDR3 sequence is 16 residues long. Germline loops: CDR1 SGHVS, CDR2 FQNEAQ. CDR3 sequence (DNA): TGTGCCAGCAGAGGAGGAGCGGGAGATGGGGACTACGAGCAGTACTTC. It specifies CASRGGAGDGDYEQYF.

The V call is TRBV5-6, the J call TRBJ1-1; D possibly corresponds to TRBD1 (5 bases). The CDR3 extends over 15 amino acids. The germline CDR1 and CDR2 sequences are SGHDT and YYEEEE. Trimming removed 1 base from V and 0 bases from J, with 10 bases in between. Here the CDR3 DNA reads TGTGCCAGCAGCTTGTTTGGCAGGGTGAACACTGAAGCTTTCTTT. As protein: CASSLFGRVNTEAFF.

The chain employs TRBV7-9 and TRBJ2-7; 8 positions match TRBD1. From germline, CDR1 is SEHNR and CDR2 FQNEAQ (reference sequence). V lost 5 bases to trimming and J lost 6 bases; unmatched junction nucleotides: 12. CDR3 size: 15 residues. The CDR3 region is CASSQTSGRGLEQYF. In nucleotides, the CDR3 is TGTGCCAGCAGCCAGACGTCCGGCAGGGGGCTCGAGCAGTACTTC.

The V call is TRBV30, the J call TRBJ2-7, with TRBD1 matching over 9 bases. Germline V gene sequence: CDR1 GTSNPN, CDR2 SVGIG (reference sequence). This CDR3 has 15 residues. The V gene end was trimmed by 3 bases and the J gene end by 4 bases; junction bases not matched to a gene: 10. The CDR3 is CAWSVPGTGKYEQYF. The CDR3 DNA is TGTGCCTGGAGCGTCCCCGGGACAGGGAAGTACGAGCAGTACTTC.

The chain links TRBV7-9 to TRBJ2-1, with 9 positions matching TRBD1. The CDR3 consists of 16 residues. V dropped 7 bases and J dropped 7; count of bases not matched to a gene: 14. Germline assignment: CDR1 SEHNR and CDR2 FQNEAQ (reference sequence). CDR3 bases: TGTGCCAGCATCAAGGAGGCCGGACAGGGGCTGAATGAGCAGTTCTTC. Its translation: CASIKEAGQGLNEQFF.

This chain joins TRBV6-5 and TRBJ2-5, with D perhaps TRBD2 (6 bases). The J call could be wrong; TRBJ2-7 is a better fit for the DNA end. There are 15 residues in the CDR3. CDR1 is MNHEY, CDR2 SVGAGI, per germline. Here the CDR3 reads CASSYSSGGSYEQYF. The CDR3 coding sequence is TGTGCCAGCAGTTACTCGTCAGGAGGGTCCTACGAGCAGTACTTC.

This clone appeared a single time. The chain employs TRBV19 and TRBJ1-4; 7 bases line up with TRBD1. There are 20 residues in the CDR3. CDR1 and CDR2 (germline): LNHDA, SQIVND (reference sequence). J lost 5 bases, V lost 4 bases, and 22 bases had no gene match. The CDR3 spells CASSTPVQINPGQLNEKLFF. Written as DNA, the CDR3 is TGTGCCAGTAGTACCCCGGTCCAAATCAACCCGGGACAGCTGAATGAAAAACTGTTTTTT.

The V call is TRBV28, the J call TRBJ2-7, with TRBD2 matching 8 bases. Looked up from germline, CDR1 is MDHEN and CDR2 is SYDVKM. V trimming: 5 bases; J trimming: 4 bases; junction bases outside the gene matches: 7. The CDR3 sequence is 14 residues long. The DNA for the CDR3 is TGTGCCAGCAGTCTAGCGGGCGGGGAGTACGAGCAGTACTTC. Protein sequence: CASSLAGGEYEQYF.

The CDR3 nucleotides read TGTGCCAGCAGTTTTTGGAGGACTAAAAAGCCCGACAATGAGCAGTTCTTC. As protein: CASSFWRTKKPDNEQFF. The J gene is TRBJ2-1, the V gene TRBV28, with D maybe TRBD2 (6 bases). CDR1 MDHEN and CDR2 SYDVKM come from the germline V gene. The CDR3 loop spans 17 amino acids. V gave up 3 bases and J gave up 5 bases, with 20 bases separating them.